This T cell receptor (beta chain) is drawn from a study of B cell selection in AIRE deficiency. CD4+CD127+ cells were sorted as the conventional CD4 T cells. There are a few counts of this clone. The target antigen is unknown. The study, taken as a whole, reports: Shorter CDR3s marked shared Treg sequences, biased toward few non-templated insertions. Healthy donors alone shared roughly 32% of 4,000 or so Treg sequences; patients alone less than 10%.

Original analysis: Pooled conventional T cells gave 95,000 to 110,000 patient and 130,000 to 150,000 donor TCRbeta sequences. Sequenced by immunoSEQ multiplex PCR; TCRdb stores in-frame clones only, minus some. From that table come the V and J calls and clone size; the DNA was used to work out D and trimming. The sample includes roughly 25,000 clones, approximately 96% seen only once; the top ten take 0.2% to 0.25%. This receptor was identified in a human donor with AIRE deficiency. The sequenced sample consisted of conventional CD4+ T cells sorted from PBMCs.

The CDR3 spells CASSVGRGRNTGELFF. CDR3 DNA sequence: TGTGCCAGCAGCGTAGGTCGGGGGAGAAACACCGGGGAGCTGTTTTTT. V gene TRBV9 combines with J gene TRBJ2-2; possible D gene TRBD2, 6 bases. Between the trimmed V and J ends, which lost 0 bases and 2 bases, there was a span of 11 bases. This CDR3 contains 16 residues. Looked up from germline, CDR1 is SGDLS and CDR2 is YYNGEE. Looking up the rest from reference TRBV9 and TRBJ2-2 gives the full variable domain: DSGVTQTPKHLITATGQRVTLRCSPRSGDLSVYWYQQSLDQGLQFLIQYYNGEERAKGNILERFSAQQFPDLHSELNLSSLELGDSALYFCASSVGRGRNTGELFFGEGSRLTVL.